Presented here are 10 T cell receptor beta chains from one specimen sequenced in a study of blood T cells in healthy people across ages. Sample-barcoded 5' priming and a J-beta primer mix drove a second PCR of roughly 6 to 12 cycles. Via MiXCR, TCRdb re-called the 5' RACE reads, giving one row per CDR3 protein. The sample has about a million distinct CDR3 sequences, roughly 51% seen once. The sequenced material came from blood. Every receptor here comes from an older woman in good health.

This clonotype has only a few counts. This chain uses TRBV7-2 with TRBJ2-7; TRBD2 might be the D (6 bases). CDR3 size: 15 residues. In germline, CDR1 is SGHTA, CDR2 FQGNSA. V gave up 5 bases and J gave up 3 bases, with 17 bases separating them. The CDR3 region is CASSPGAGRLYEQYF. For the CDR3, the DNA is TGTGCCAGCAGCCCCGGGGCGGGGAGGCTCTACGAGCAGTACTTC.

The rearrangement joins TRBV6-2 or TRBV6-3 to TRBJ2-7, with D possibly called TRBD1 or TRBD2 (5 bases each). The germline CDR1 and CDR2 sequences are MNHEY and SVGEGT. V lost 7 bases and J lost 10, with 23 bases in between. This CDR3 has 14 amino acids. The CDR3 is CASIKASRTGLQYF. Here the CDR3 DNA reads TGTGCCAGCATCAAGGCCTCACGGACGGGGCTTCAGTACTTC.

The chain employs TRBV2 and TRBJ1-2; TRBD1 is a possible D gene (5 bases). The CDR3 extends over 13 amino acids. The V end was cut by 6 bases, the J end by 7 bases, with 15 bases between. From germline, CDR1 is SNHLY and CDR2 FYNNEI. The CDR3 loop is CASRDIQGFGYTF. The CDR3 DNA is TGTGCCAGCAGGGACATCCAGGGTTTTGGCTACACCTTC.

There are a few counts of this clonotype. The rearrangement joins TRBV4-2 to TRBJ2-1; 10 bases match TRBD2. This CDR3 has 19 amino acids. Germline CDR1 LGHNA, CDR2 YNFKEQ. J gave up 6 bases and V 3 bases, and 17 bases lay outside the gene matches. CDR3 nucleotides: TGTGCCAGCAGCCAGGGGGGTGGGATAGCGGGAGGTTCTTTCAATGAGCAGTTCTTC. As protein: CASSQGGGIAGGSFNEQFF.

CDR3 DNA: TGCAGTGCTAGAGCTCTAGCGGGAGCACAAGAGACCCAGTACTTC. It specifies CSARALAGAQETQYF. V and J are TRBV20-1 and TRBJ2-7, with TRBD2 matching 10 bases. The J call is in doubt because the DNA end fits TRBJ2-5 better. Germline V gene lookup returns CDR1 DFQATT and CDR2 SNEGSKA (reference sequence). CDR3 length: 15 residues.

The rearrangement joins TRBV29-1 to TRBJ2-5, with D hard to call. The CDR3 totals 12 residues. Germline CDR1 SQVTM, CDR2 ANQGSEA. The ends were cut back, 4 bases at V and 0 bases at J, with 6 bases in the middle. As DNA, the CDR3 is TGCAGCGTTGCACTGAACCAAGAGACCCAGTACTTC. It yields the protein CSVALNQETQYF.

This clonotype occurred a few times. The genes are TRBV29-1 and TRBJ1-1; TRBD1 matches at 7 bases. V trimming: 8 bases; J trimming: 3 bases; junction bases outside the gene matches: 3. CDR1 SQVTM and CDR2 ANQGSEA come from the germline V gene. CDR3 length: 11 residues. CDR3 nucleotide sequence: TGCAGCACAGGACAGGACACTGAAGCTTTCTTT. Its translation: CSTGQDTEAFF.

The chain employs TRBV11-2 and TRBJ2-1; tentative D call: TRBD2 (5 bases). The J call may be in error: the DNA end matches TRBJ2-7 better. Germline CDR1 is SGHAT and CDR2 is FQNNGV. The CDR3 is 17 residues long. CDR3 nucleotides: TGTGCCAGCAGCTTATCGGCAGCGGCTTTCCCCTACAATGAGCAGTACTTC. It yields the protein CASSLSAAAFPYNEQYF.

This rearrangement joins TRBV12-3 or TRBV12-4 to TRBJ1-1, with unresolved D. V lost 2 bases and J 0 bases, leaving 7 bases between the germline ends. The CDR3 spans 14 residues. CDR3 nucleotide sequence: TGTGCCAGCAGTTTACGGGAGGTGAACACTGAAGCTTTCTTT. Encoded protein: CASSLREVNTEAFF.

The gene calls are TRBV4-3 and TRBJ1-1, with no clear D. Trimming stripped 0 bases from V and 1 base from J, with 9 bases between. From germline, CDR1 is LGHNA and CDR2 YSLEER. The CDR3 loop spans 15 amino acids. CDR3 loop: CASSQDFTGNTEAFF. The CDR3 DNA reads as TGCGCCAGCAGCCAAGACTTCACTGGGAACACTGAAGCTTTCTTT.